Listed below are T cell receptor beta chains from one sample, sequenced in a study of T cell responses to AZD1222 COVID-19 vaccine. Repertoires were generated with immunoSEQ multiplex PCR, while TCRdb's copy carries only in-frame clones and drops some. In the table there are about 120,000 clones, roughly 88% of which are singletons. Sequenced here: peripheral blood, sampled on day 0 of MenACWY control vaccination. The source of these receptors is an adult in good health. Both conserved end residues are part of each CDR3. D genes are given only for firm matches. Size values are once, few and many counts, or a class for expanded clones, and some rows have none.

J: TRBJ1-4; V: TRBV19; D: NA; size: NA; CDR3: CASSMQGPEEKLFF; DNA: TGTGCCAGTAGTATGCAGGGGCCGGAGGAAAAACTGTTTTTT
J: TRBJ1-1; V: TRBV4-1; D: TRBD1; size: NA; CDR3: CASSLQTGGNTEAFF; DNA: TGCGCCAGCAGCCTTCAGACAGGGGGGAACACTGAAGCTTTCTTT
J: TRBJ2-2; V: TRBV27; D: NA; size: NA; CDR3: CASSYIYTGELFF; DNA: TGTGCCAGCAGTTACATATACACCGGGGAGCTGTTTTTT
J: TRBJ1-5; V: TRBV5-5; D: NA; size: NA; CDR3: CASSLTQGTLPQHF; DNA: TGTGCCAGCAGCTTGACACAGGGAACTCTCCCCCAGCATTTT
J: TRBJ1-1; V: TRBV5-5; D: NA; size: NA; CDR3: CASSLLGQNTEAFF; DNA: TGTGCCAGCAGCTTGTTGGGGCAGAACACTGAAGCTTTCTTT
J: TRBJ1-4; V: TRBV6-5; D: NA; size: NA; CDR3: CASSLAAGPNEKLFF; DNA: TGTGCCAGCAGCCTGGCGGCAGGCCCTAATGAAAAACTGTTTTTT
J: TRBJ1-1; V: TRBV4-2; D: NA; size: NA; CDR3: CASSQEGGVNTEAFF; DNA: TGTGCCAGCAGCCAAGAGGGAGGGGTGAACACTGAAGCTTTCTTT
J: TRBJ2-7; V: TRBV6-2/TRBV6-3; D: TRBD2; size: NA; CDR3: CASSRLAGTYEQYF; DNA: TGTGCCAGCAGTCGACTAGCGGGTACCTACGAGCAGTACTTC
J: TRBJ2-1; V: TRBV4-1; D: TRBD2; size: NA; CDR3: CASSQVAGLVHEQFF; DNA: TGCGCCAGCAGCCAAGTAGCGGGATTGGTTCATGAGCAGTTCTTC
J: TRBJ1-4; V: TRBV6-2/TRBV6-3; D: NA; size: NA; CDR3: CASSYSNEKLFF; DNA: TGTGCCAGCAGTTACTCTAATGAAAAACTGTTTTTT
J: TRBJ1-4; V: TRBV4-1; D: NA; size: NA; CDR3: CASRPPRPGEKLFF; DNA: TGCGCCAGCAGGCCCCCTCGTCCGGGTGAAAAACTGTTTTTT
J: TRBJ2-1; V: TRBV18; D: NA; size: NA; CDR3: CASSPLGGNEQFF; DNA: TGTGCCAGCTCACCACTCGGTGGGAATGAGCAGTTCTTC
J: TRBJ2-2; V: TRBV11-2; D: NA; size: NA; CDR3: CASSSSSPLMMYTGELFF; DNA: TGTGCCAGCAGCTCTTCTAGCCCACTTATGATGTACACCGGGGAGCTGTTTTTT
J: TRBJ1-5; V: TRBV7-2; D: TRBD1; size: NA; CDR3: CASSTTGGLRQPQHF; DNA: TGTGCCAGCAGCACTACAGGGGGCCTGAGGCAGCCCCAGCATTTT
J: TRBJ1-2; V: TRBV29-1; D: TRBD1; size: NA; CDR3: CSVDRGQVKGYTF; DNA: TGCAGCGTTGACAGGGGGCAGGTTAAGGGCTACACCTTC
J: TRBJ2-5; V: TRBV3-1/TRBV3-2; D: TRBD2; size: NA; CDR3: CASSQETPYKRGEETQYF; DNA: TGTGCCAGCAGCCAAGAGACCCCCTACAAGCGGGGGGAAGAGACCCAGTACTTC
J: TRBJ1-1; V: TRBV27; D: NA; size: NA; CDR3: CASSSRTVLNTEAFF; DNA: TGTGCCAGCAGTTCTCGGACGGTCCTGAACACTGAAGCTTTCTTT
J: TRBJ2-2; V: TRBV19; D: TRBD1; size: NA; CDR3: CASSIWSRGTGELFF; DNA: TGTGCCAGTAGTATATGGTCCAGGGGGACCGGGGAGCTGTTTTTT
J: TRBJ1-6; V: TRBV20-1; D: NA; size: NA; CDR3: CSASGGEWVNSPLHF; DNA: TGCAGTGCTAGTGGTGGGGAGTGGGTTAATTCACCCCTCCACTTT
J: TRBJ2-3; V: TRBV15; D: NA; size: NA; CDR3: CATSVGDREADTQYF; DNA: TGTGCCACCAGCGTGGGTGACAGGGAGGCAGATACGCAGTATTTT
J: TRBJ1-1; V: TRBV4-3; D: NA; size: NA; CDR3: CASSQAQGSTEAFF; DNA: TGCGCCAGCAGCCAAGCCCAGGGTTCGACTGAAGCTTTCTTT
J: TRBJ2-1; V: TRBV2; D: NA; size: NA; CDR3: CASSEDRSSYNEQFF; DNA: TGTGCCAGCAGTGAAGACAGGAGCTCCTACAATGAGCAGTTCTTC
J: TRBJ1-4; V: TRBV12-3/TRBV12-4; D: NA; size: NA; CDR3: CASSLFTNEKLFF; DNA: TGTGCCAGCAGTTTATTCACTAATGAAAAACTGTTTTTT
J: TRBJ2-3; V: TRBV11-2; D: NA; size: NA; CDR3: CASSKESWDTQYF; DNA: TGTGCCAGCAGCAAAGAATCGTGGGATACGCAGTATTTT
J: TRBJ2-7; V: TRBV18; D: NA; size: NA; CDR3: CASSPPAGSSYEQYF; DNA: TGTGCCAGCTCACCACCGGCGGGCAGCTCCTACGAGCAGTACTTC
J: TRBJ2-5; V: TRBV6-1; D: NA; size: once; CDR3: CASREGQTHQETQYF; DNA: TGTGCCAGCAGGGAAGGCCAAACACACCAAGAGACCCAGTACTTC
J: TRBJ2-7; V: TRBV20-1; D: TRBD2; size: NA; CDR3: CSASNDGRKGYEQYF; DNA: TGCAGTGCTAGTAACGACGGGAGGAAAGGGTACGAGCAGTACTTC
J: TRBJ2-5; V: TRBV7-6; D: NA; size: NA; CDR3: CASRASTSQETQYF; DNA: TGTGCCAGCAGGGCGTCGACCTCCCAAGAGACCCAGTACTTC